The T cell receptor (beta chain) under discussion was sequenced for a study of cytomegalovirus exposure and HLA in healthy donors. In the study overall: Earlier, 110 million or so unique TCR beta sequences were recovered from 200 million or so T cells by an analysis. Caucasian-associated ancestry cluster membership applied to approximately 80% of 398 genotyped donors.

Use of 60 Vbeta and 13 Jbeta primers characterized the PCR. Assay used: immunoSEQ multiplex PCR; TCRdb lists only in-frame clones, some missing. Here the sample spans tens of thousands of clones, under 80% being singletons. The V and J ends lost 0 bases and 0 bases, in that order; junction bases with no gene match: 4. Germline-derived CDR1 and CDR2 are MGHRA and YSYEKL. This CDR3 has 17 residues. This clonotype was sampled from a woman aged 25 to 45 in good health and CMV-seronegative. Source material: PBMCs. This chain uses TRBV4-1 with TRBJ2-2, with TRBD1 identical over 7 bases. CDR3 sequence: CASSQDIQGANTGELFF. CDR3 DNA: TGCGCCAGCAGCCAAGATATCCAGGGGGCGAACACCGGGGAGCTGTTTTTT.